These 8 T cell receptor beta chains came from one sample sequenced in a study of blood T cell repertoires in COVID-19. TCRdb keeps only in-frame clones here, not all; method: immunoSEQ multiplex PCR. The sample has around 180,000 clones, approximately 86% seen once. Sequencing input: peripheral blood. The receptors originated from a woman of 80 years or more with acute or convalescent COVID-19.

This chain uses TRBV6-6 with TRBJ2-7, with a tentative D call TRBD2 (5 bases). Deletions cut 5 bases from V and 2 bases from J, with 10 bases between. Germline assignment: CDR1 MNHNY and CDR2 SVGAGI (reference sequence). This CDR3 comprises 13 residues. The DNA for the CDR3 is TGTGCCAGCAGTCCGCCCGGGACCTACGAGCAGTACTTC. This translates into CASSPPGTYEQYF.

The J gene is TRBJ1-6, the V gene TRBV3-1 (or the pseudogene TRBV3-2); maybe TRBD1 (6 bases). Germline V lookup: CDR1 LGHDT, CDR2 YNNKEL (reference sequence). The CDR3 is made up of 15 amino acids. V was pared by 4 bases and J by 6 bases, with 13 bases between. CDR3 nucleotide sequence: TGTGCCAGCAGCCCACGACAGGTGGTTAATTCACCCCTCCACTTT. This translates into CASSPRQVVNSPLHF.

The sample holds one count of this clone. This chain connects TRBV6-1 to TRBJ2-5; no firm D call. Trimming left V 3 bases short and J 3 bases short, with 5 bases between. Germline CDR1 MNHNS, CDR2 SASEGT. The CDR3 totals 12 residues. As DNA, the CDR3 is TGTGCCAGCAGTGATGCGGAAGAGACCCAGTACTTC. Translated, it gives CASSDAEETQYF.

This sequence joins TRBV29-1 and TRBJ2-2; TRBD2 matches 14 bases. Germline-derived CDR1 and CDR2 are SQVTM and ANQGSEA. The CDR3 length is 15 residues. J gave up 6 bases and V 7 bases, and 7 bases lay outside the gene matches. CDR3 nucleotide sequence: TGCAGCGCACCGGGACTAGCGGGAGTGGCCGGGGAGCTGTTTTTT. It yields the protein CSAPGLAGVAGELFF.

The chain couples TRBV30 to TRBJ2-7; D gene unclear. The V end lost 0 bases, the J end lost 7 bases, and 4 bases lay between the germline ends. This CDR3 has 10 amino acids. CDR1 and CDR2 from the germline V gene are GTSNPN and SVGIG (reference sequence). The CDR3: CAWSVGEQYF. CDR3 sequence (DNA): TGTGCCTGGAGTGTCGGGGAGCAGTACTTC.

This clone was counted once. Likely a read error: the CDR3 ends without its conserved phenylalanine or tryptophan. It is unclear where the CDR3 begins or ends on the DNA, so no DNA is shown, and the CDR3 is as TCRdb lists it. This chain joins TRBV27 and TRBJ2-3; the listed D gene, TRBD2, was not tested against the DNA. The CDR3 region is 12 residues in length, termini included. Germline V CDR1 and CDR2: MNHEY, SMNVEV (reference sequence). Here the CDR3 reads CASSFFAGEPLV.

DNA for the CDR3: TGTGCCAGCAGTAGAGGACAGGGGGCCTACGAGCAGTACTTC. Translation: CASSRGQGAYEQYF. The V call is TRBV27, the J call TRBJ2-7; 10 bases map to TRBD1. This CDR3 comprises 14 residues. Germline loops: CDR1 MNHEY, CDR2 SMNVEV (reference sequence). The junction had 3 bases not matched to a gene; V was cut back by 5 bases and J by 2 bases.

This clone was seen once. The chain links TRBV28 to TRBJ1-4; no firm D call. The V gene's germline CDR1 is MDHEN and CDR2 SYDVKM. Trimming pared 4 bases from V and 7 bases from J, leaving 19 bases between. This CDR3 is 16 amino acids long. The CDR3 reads CASSSLTRTAGEKLFF. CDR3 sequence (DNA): TGTGCCAGCAGTTCACTTACGCGGACGGCGGGTGAAAAACTGTTTTTT.